This entry is about one T cell receptor (beta chain). Its antigen is as yet unknown. Th1 cells were collected as flow-through following bead selections for CD25, CD56 and CD294. These data come from a study of relationships among human T cell subsets. General study points: Across seven subsets, gene usage, CDR3 length and N-additions did not differ significantly. Th1, Th2 and regulatory subsets overlapped substantially in CDR3 sequences. Over 60% of CD8+ cytotoxic sequences came from clones with over 100 reads.

From mRNA, alpha and beta CDR3 regions were amplified using semiquantitative ARM-PCR. Exponential amplification used communal superprimers after tagged nested gene-specific primers in ARM-PCR. From the multiplex PCR reads, TCRdb called clonotypes with MiXCR, one entry per CDR3 protein. The sample holds 10,000 to 15,000 distinct CDR3 sequences, around 64% seen once. Germline CDR1 SQVTM, CDR2 ANQGSEA. This CDR3 has 17 residues. The germline V and J ends were trimmed by 6 bases and 1 base, with 22 bases remaining between them. The clonotype originates from a man in his forties in good health. The chain has TRBV29-1 and TRBJ1-5, with D possibly TRBD1 on 6 matching bases. The sample taken for sequencing was CD4+ Th1 cells sorted from blood. Here the CDR3 DNA reads TGCAGCGTCAGACGCCAACTACAGGGAGTGAGCAATCAGCCCCAGCATTTT. Translation: CSVRRQLQGVSNQPQHF.